These 2 T cell receptor beta chains were sequenced from one sample in a study of T cells in Graves' hyperthyroidism and ophthalmopathy (dated by TCRdb to the late 2010s). Library preparation used multiplex PCR. The sequencer listed for this sample is Illumina HiSeq 2000. The TCR beta CDR3 regions were amplified from RNA transcripts. The TCR CDR3 was subjected to a first round of RT-PCR using the HTBI primer set and the Qiagen OneStep RT-PCR kit. TCRdb applied fastp at Q25 and MiXCR to the public reads, then kept only in-frame beta chains. Each entry merges the rows of one CDR3 protein and shows their most common DNA and genes. Recorded for this sample are approximately 500,000 distinct CDR3 sequences; 46% of them occurred a single time. The ten largest clones capture approximately 8.4% of the sample. The sample was peripheral blood or thyroid tissue (not recorded which). The origin of the receptors is a woman aged 18 to 35 with Graves' hyperthyroidism.

This clonotype was seen a handful of times. DNA for the CDR3: TGCAGCGTGACCTCTGGGGCCAACGTCCTGACTTTC. Its protein product is CSVTSGANVLTF. The chain recombines TRBV29-1 with TRBJ2-6, with unresolved D. This CDR3 region has 12 residues. Trimming removed 6 bases at V and 0 bases at J, with 3 bases between. Germline lookup yields CDR1 SQVTM and CDR2 ANQGSEA.

This clonotype occurred a few times. This chain joins TRBV19 and TRBJ2-2, with 7 bases identical to TRBD1. The germline gives CDR1 LNHDA, CDR2 SQIVND (reference sequence). Losses at the gene ends were 7 bases for V and 1 base for J; bases not matched to a gene: 9. The CDR3 spans 16 residues. The CDR3 spells CASTLQRGLNTGELFF. The CDR3 coding sequence is TGTGCCAGTACCCTTCAGAGGGGGCTGAACACCGGGGAGCTGTTTTTT.